This is a list of T cell receptor beta chains from one sample in a study of blood T cells in healthy people across ages. MiXCR was run by TCRdb on the 5' RACE reads, yielding one entry per CDR3 protein. This repertoire shows about 1.6 million distinct CDR3 sequences, 34% found once; its top ten account for about 11%. Sequencing used blood. These receptor sequences come from a woman aged 25 to 39 in good health. Each CDR3 is given with its conserved first and last residue. The order of the fields is V gene, J gene, D gene, clone size, CDR3 protein, CDR3 DNA. A D gene is named only where the DNA matches it firmly. The size entry is marked missing in some rows and otherwise reads once, few, many or a size class.

v_gene: TRBV4-1
j_gene: TRBJ2-5
d_gene: TRBD1
abundance: many
CDR3aa: CASSRGGQGKTQYF
CDR3nt: TGCGCCAGCAGCCGGGGAGGACAGGGAAAGACCCAGTACTTC

v_gene: TRBV3-1
j_gene: TRBJ2-1
d_gene: TRBD2
abundance: -
CDR3aa: CASRASGRHNEQFF
CDR3nt: TGTGCCAGCAGGGCTAGCGGGAGGCACAATGAGCAGTTCTTC

v_gene: TRBV10-3
j_gene: TRBJ2-7
d_gene: -
abundance: few
CDR3aa: CAISAGSTYEQYF
CDR3nt: TGTGCCATCAGTGCAGGCTCGACATACGAGCAGTACTTC

v_gene: TRBV6-1
j_gene: TRBJ2-3
d_gene: TRBD2
abundance: few
CDR3aa: CASSSSGSGDTQYF
CDR3nt: TGTGCCAGCTCCTCTAGCGGGAGTGGAGATACGCAGTATTTT

v_gene: TRBV20-1
j_gene: TRBJ2-3
d_gene: TRBD2
abundance: many
CDR3aa: CSARPLAGGTDTQYF
CDR3nt: TGCAGTGCTAGGCCATTAGCGGGGGGGACAGATACGCAGTATTTT

v_gene: TRBV28
j_gene: TRBJ1-5
d_gene: TRBD1
abundance: -
CDR3aa: CASNYYRGTTGQPQHF
CDR3nt: TGTGCCAGCAACTATTACAGGGGAACCACGGGTCAGCCCCAGCATTTT

v_gene: TRBV11-2
j_gene: TRBJ2-7
d_gene: -
abundance: -
CDR3aa: CASSLERGSEQYF
CDR3nt: TGTGCCAGCAGCTTAGAACGGGGATCCGAGCAGTACTTC

v_gene: TRBV28
j_gene: TRBJ2-1
d_gene: -
abundance: few
CDR3aa: CASDGGLRNEQFF
CDR3nt: TGTGCCAGCGACGGGGGGCTAAGGAATGAGCAGTTCTTC

v_gene: TRBV6-5
j_gene: TRBJ1-1
d_gene: -
abundance: few
CDR3aa: CASIGRYTEAFF
CDR3nt: TGTGCCAGCATAGGACGGTACACTGAAGCTTTCTTT

v_gene: TRBV29-1
j_gene: TRBJ2-7
d_gene: TRBD2
abundance: few
CDR3aa: CSVAVAGGPREQYF
CDR3nt: TGCAGCGTTGCCGTAGCGGGAGGGCCGAGGGAGCAGTACTTC

v_gene: TRBV4-1
j_gene: TRBJ2-3
d_gene: TRBD2
abundance: -
CDR3aa: CASSQGLAGYTDTQYF
CDR3nt: TGCGCCAGCAGCCAAGGCCTAGCGGGATACACAGATACGCAGTATTTT

v_gene: TRBV7-9
j_gene: TRBJ2-1
d_gene: TRBD1
abundance: few
CDR3aa: CASSFRPGTVLSSSYNEQFF
CDR3nt: TGTGCCAGCAGCTTCCGGCCAGGGACAGTTCTCTCGAGCTCCTACAATGAGCAGTTCTTC

v_gene: TRBV5-1
j_gene: TRBJ2-3
d_gene: TRBD2
abundance: -
CDR3aa: CASSPYLAGLDTQYF
CDR3nt: TGCGCCAGCAGCCCCTACCTAGCGGGTTTGGATACGCAGTATTTT

v_gene: TRBV24-1
j_gene: TRBJ2-7
d_gene: -
abundance: few
CDR3aa: CATSDRDEQYF
CDR3nt: TGTGCCACCAGTGATCGGGACGAGCAGTACTTC

v_gene: TRBV6-1
j_gene: TRBJ2-3
d_gene: -
abundance: -
CDR3aa: CASSEALAGNTDTQYF
CDR3nt: TGTGCCAGCAGTGAAGCGCTGGCAGGGAACACAGATACGCAGTATTTT

v_gene: TRBV19
j_gene: TRBJ2-2
d_gene: -
abundance: few
CDR3aa: CASRFGTAIGGELFF
CDR3nt: TGTGCCAGTAGATTTGGTACCGCCATAGGCGGGGAGCTGTTTTTT

v_gene: TRBV20-1
j_gene: TRBJ2-3
d_gene: TRBD2
abundance: -
CDR3aa: CSARARLAARATDTQYF
CDR3nt: TGCAGTGCTAGGGCTAGACTAGCGGCACGGGCCACAGATACGCAGTATTTT

v_gene: TRBV9
j_gene: TRBJ2-7
d_gene: TRBD1
abundance: few
CDR3aa: CASSVAGTGNYEQYF
CDR3nt: TGTGCCAGCAGCGTAGCTGGGACAGGGAATTACGAGCAGTACTTC

v_gene: TRBV20-1
j_gene: TRBJ2-1
d_gene: TRBD2
abundance: -
CDR3aa: CSARMLAEAYNEQFF
CDR3nt: TGCAGTGCTAGAATGCTAGCGGAGGCCTACAATGAGCAGTTCTTC

v_gene: TRBV11-2
j_gene: TRBJ2-4
d_gene: TRBD1
abundance: -
CDR3aa: CASSLGPNRGYKNIQYF
CDR3nt: TGTGCCAGCAGCTTAGGGCCAAACAGGGGGTACAAAAACATTCAGTACTTC

v_gene: TRBV20-1
j_gene: TRBJ2-7
d_gene: -
abundance: many
CDR3aa: CSARASFEQYF
CDR3nt: TGCAGTGCTAGAGCGTCTTTCGAGCAGTACTTC

v_gene: TRBV11-2
j_gene: TRBJ2-1
d_gene: -
abundance: once
CDR3aa: CASSLDGLFGLYNEQFF
CDR3nt: TGTGCCAGCAGCTTAGACGGACTCTTCGGCTTATACAATGAGCAGTTCTTC

v_gene: TRBV3-1
j_gene: TRBJ2-5
d_gene: -
abundance: -
CDR3aa: CASGRLGETQYF
CDR3nt: TGTGCCAGCGGCAGACTGGGGGAGACCCAGTACTTC

v_gene: TRBV10-3
j_gene: TRBJ1-2
d_gene: TRBD1
abundance: -
CDR3aa: CAIGLQGAGYGYTF
CDR3nt: TGTGCCATCGGGCTCCAGGGGGCTGGCTATGGCTACACCTTC

v_gene: TRBV5-1
j_gene: TRBJ2-2
d_gene: TRBD2
abundance: -
CDR3aa: CASSPTSGNTGELFF
CDR3nt: TGTGCCAGCAGTCCGACTAGCGGGAACACCGGGGAGCTGTTTTTT

v_gene: TRBV2
j_gene: TRBJ2-1
d_gene: TRBD2
abundance: few
CDR3aa: CAIPGLASNEQFF
CDR3nt: TGTGCCATCCCGGGACTAGCGTCGAATGAGCAGTTCTTC

v_gene: TRBV5-1
j_gene: TRBJ2-7
d_gene: -
abundance: many
CDR3aa: CASSLEGVPYEQYF
CDR3nt: TGCGCCAGCAGCTTGGAGGGAGTGCCCTACGAGCAGTACTTC

v_gene: TRBV11-2
j_gene: TRBJ1-6
d_gene: TRBD1
abundance: -
CDR3aa: CASSQGGRQANSPLHF
CDR3nt: TGTGCCAGCAGCCAGGGGGGGAGGCAGGCTAATTCACCCCTCCACTTT

v_gene: TRBV10-3
j_gene: TRBJ2-1
d_gene: TRBD2
abundance: -
CDR3aa: CAISDSSGRDNEQFF
CDR3nt: TGTGCCATCAGTGACAGTAGCGGGAGGGACAATGAGCAGTTCTTC

v_gene: TRBV7-2
j_gene: TRBJ2-1
d_gene: TRBD2
abundance: few
CDR3aa: CASSRSGRAQEEQFF
CDR3nt: TGTGCCAGCAGCCGTAGCGGGAGGGCCCAGGAGGAGCAGTTCTTC

v_gene: TRBV20-1
j_gene: TRBJ2-7
d_gene: -
abundance: few
CDR3aa: CSAQGHRLTEQYF
CDR3nt: TGCAGTGCTCAGGGACACCGGCTAACCGAGCAGTACTTC

v_gene: TRBV29-1
j_gene: TRBJ2-3
d_gene: -
abundance: -
CDR3aa: CSVVPLGRDTQYF
CDR3nt: TGCAGCGTTGTGCCCTTGGGCCGTGATACGCAGTATTTT

v_gene: TRBV9
j_gene: TRBJ2-3
d_gene: -
abundance: -
CDR3aa: CASSVFITDTQYF
CDR3nt: TGTGCCAGCAGCGTTTTTATCACAGATACGCAGTATTTT

v_gene: TRBV15
j_gene: TRBJ2-1
d_gene: -
abundance: many
CDR3aa: CATSRDPLSGHEQFF
CDR3nt: TGTGCCACCAGCAGAGATCCACTAAGTGGCCATGAGCAGTTCTTC

v_gene: TRBV2
j_gene: TRBJ1-1
d_gene: -
abundance: few
CDR3aa: CASKERTEAFF
CDR3nt: TGTGCCAGCAAAGAGAGAACTGAAGCTTTCTTT

v_gene: TRBV5-1
j_gene: TRBJ1-4
d_gene: TRBD1
abundance: -
CDR3aa: CASSQGTETGWNEKLFF
CDR3nt: TGCGCCAGCAGCCAAGGGACAGAAACCGGATGGAATGAAAAACTGTTTTTT